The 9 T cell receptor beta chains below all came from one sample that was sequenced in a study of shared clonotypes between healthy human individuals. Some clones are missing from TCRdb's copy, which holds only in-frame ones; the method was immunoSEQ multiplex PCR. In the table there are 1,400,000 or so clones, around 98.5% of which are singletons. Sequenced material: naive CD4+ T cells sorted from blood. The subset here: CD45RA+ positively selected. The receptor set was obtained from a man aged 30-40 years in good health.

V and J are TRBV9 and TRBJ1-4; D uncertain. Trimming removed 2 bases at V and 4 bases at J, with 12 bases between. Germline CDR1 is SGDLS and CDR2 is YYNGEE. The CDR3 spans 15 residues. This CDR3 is CASSVRPNLNEKLFF. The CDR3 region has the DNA TGTGCCAGCAGCGTTCGACCTAATCTTAATGAAAAACTGTTTTTT.

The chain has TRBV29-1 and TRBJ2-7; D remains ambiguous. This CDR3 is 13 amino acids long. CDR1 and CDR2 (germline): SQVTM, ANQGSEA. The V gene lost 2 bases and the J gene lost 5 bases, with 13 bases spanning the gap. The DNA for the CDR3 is TGCAGCGTTGAAAGCCCGACTCCCGACGAGCAGTACTTC. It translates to CSVESPTPDEQYF.

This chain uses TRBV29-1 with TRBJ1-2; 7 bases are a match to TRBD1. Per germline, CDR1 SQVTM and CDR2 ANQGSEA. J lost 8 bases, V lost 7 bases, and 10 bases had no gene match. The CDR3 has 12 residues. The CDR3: CSGQGPQEGYTF. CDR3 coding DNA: TGCAGCGGACAGGGTCCTCAGGAGGGCTACACCTTC. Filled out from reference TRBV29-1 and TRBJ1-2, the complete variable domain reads SAVISQKPSRDICQRGTSLTIQCQVDSQVTMMFWYRQQPGQSLTLIATANQGSEATYESGFVIDKFPISRPNLTFSTLTVSNMSPEDSSIYLCSGQGPQEGYTFGSGTRLTVV.

Written as DNA, the CDR3 is TGTGCCAGCAGCTTGGCCCGGGACAGGCGCCCCGAAGCTTTCTTT. It specifies CASSLARDRRPEAFF. V is TRBV5-5 and J is TRBJ1-1, with TRBD1 matching 8 bases. There are 15 residues in the CDR3. From germline, CDR1 is SGHKS and CDR2 YYEKEE (reference sequence). With V trimmed by 0 bases and J by 8 bases, 9 bases remained unmatched.

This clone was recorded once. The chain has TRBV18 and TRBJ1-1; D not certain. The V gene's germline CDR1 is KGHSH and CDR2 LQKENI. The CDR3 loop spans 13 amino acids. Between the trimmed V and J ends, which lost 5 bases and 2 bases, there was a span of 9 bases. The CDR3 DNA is TGTGCCAGCTCAATAGAATTTAACACTGAAGCTTTCTTT. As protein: CASSIEFNTEAFF.

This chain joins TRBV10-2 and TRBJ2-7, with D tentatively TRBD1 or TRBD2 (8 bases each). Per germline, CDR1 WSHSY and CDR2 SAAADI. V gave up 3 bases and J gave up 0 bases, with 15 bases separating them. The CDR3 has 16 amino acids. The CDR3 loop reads CASSDRQGTSSYEQYF. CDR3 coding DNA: TGCGCCAGCAGTGATCGACAGGGGACTAGCTCCTACGAGCAGTACTTC.

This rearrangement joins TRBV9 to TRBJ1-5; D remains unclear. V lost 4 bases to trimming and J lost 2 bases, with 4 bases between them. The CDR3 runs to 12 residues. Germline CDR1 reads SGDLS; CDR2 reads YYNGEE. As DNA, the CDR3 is TGTGCCAGCAGCATAGGCAATCAGCCCCAGCATTTT. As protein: CASSIGNQPQHF.

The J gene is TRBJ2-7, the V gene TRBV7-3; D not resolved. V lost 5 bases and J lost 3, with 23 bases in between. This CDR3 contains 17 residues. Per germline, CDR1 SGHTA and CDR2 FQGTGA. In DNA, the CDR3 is TGTGCCAGCAGCCAAAGACACAGAGATCGTAGGGTCTACGAGCAGTACTTC. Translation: CASSQRHRDRRVYEQYF.

This chain's CDR3 is CASTQGLDTQYF. CDR3 DNA: TGTGCCAGCACCCAGGGGTTGGATACGCAGTATTTT. The V and J genes are TRBV7-2 and TRBJ2-3; D possibly corresponds to TRBD1 (6 bases). CDR3 length equals 12 residues. Looked up from germline, CDR1 is SGHTA and CDR2 is FQGNSA. V was cut by 7 bases and J by 6 bases, with 11 bases left in between.